These T cell receptor beta chains were read from a single sample in a study of shared clonotypes between healthy human individuals. Sequencing was performed with immunoSEQ multiplex PCR; in TCRdb, only in-frame clones are kept and a portion is missing. The data contain around 330,000 clones, roughly 70% of them singletons. The material sequenced was memory CD4+ T cells sorted from blood. The receptors were gathered from a man aged 30 to 39 in good health. The CDR3 runs from the conserved cysteine through the conserved F or W. A D gene is named only where the DNA matches it firmly. Clone size, where shown, is once, few, many, or a class for clones that have expanded.

cdr3_length	d_call	clone_size	j_call	v_call	cdr3_nt	cdr3_aa
15	NA	few	TRBJ1-1	TRBV27	TGTGCCAGCAGCCCCCAACCAAGATGGAGCACTGAAGCTTTCTTT	CASSPQPRWSTEAFF
14	NA	NA	TRBJ2-2	TRBV6-4	TGTGCCAGCAGTGACTCCTCGAGCACCGGGGAGCTGTTTTTT	CASSDSSSTGELFF
12	TRBD1	NA	TRBJ1-2	TRBV7-9	TGTGCCAGCAGCAAGGACAGGGCGGGCTACACCTTC	CASSKDRAGYTF
13	TRBD1	NA	TRBJ1-1	TRBV6-1	TGTGCCAGCAGCGAACAGGGGTACACTGAAGCTTTCTTT	CASSEQGYTEAFF
18	TRBD2	few	TRBJ2-2	TRBV5-6	TGTGCCAGCAGCCTTAACCTACTAGCGGCCATACGTACCGGGGAGCTGTTTTTT	CASSLNLLAAIRTGELFF
14	NA	NA	TRBJ2-7	TRBV5-5	TGTGCCAGCAGCTTGGCGTGGGGGGAGTACGAGCAGTACTTC	CASSLAWGEYEQYF
14	NA	NA	TRBJ2-3	TRBV5-1	TGCGCCAGCAGCTTAGAAGCCGACACAGATACGCAGTATTTT	CASSLEADTDTQYF
13	NA	NA	TRBJ2-1	TRBV6-5	TGTGCCACCGTGGGGACGATATACAATGAGCAGTTCTTC	CATVGTIYNEQFF
13	NA	NA	TRBJ1-2	TRBV15	TGTGCCACCAGCATTGCCGGGGGGAATGGCTACACCTTC	CATSIAGGNGYTF
17	NA	NA	TRBJ2-3	TRBV19	TGTGCCAGTAGTACGGAAATGACGGGGGCCTACGGGGATACGCAGTATTTT	CASSTEMTGAYGDTQYF
16	NA	NA	TRBJ1-5	TRBV4-3	TGCGCCAGCAGCCAAGATCGGGGGGGGATCAATCAGCCCCAGCATTTT	CASSQDRGGINQPQHF
15	TRBD1	NA	TRBJ1-3	TRBV11-2	TGTGCCAGCAGCTCAAACAGGGGACCTGGAAACACCATATATTTT	CASSSNRGPGNTIYF
13	NA	once	TRBJ2-7	TRBV14	TGTGCCAGCAGTAATCGGGTCTCCTACGAGCAGTACTTC	CASSNRVSYEQYF
15	TRBD1	NA	TRBJ2-7	TRBV7-3	TGTGCCAGCAGCTTATCCGGGACAGGGAATTACGAGCAGTACTTC	CASSLSGTGNYEQYF
14	NA	NA	TRBJ2-7	TRBV29-1	TGCAGCGTTGAAATGGGGCACGGAGGGGACGAGCAGTACTTC	CSVEMGHGGDEQYF
14	NA	few	TRBJ2-7	TRBV30	TGTGCCTGGAGGGACAAAACCAGGGATGGCGAGCAGTACTTC	CAWRDKTRDGEQYF
15	NA	few	TRBJ2-5	TRBV5-4	TGTGCCGGAGCGAGGTCCCCGGCAGCCCAAGAGACCCAGTACTTC	CAGARSPAAQETQYF
15	TRBD1	NA	TRBJ1-1	TRBV11-2	TGTGCCAGCAGCTTAGCCCCAGGGGGCAACACTGAAGCTTTCTTT	CASSLAPGGNTEAFF
15	TRBD2	NA	TRBJ2-3	TRBV7-2	TGTGCCAGCACGATTAGCGGGAGCGATGGAGATACGCAGTATTTT	CASTISGSDGDTQYF
15	TRBD2	NA	TRBJ2-3	TRBV5-1	TGCGCCAGCAGCCGGACTAGCGGGGCCACAGATACGCAGTATTTT	CASSRTSGATDTQYF
16	TRBD2	NA	TRBJ2-2	TRBV7-1	TGTGCCAGCAGCTTAGGTAGCGGGAGTTTCACCGGGGAGCTGTTTTTT	CASSLGSGSFTGELFF
13	NA	NA	TRBJ2-7	TRBV2	TGTGCCAGCAGGGGGCAGGCAGCCTACGAGCAGTACTTC	CASRGQAAYEQYF
14	TRBD1	NA	TRBJ1-5	TRBV18	TGTGCCAGCTCACCCACCGGACAGGTGGGGCCCCAGCATTTT	CASSPTGQVGPQHF
14	NA	NA	TRBJ2-7	TRBV7-8	TGTGCCAGCAGCTCCCGGACCAAGACCTACGAGCAGTACTTC	CASSSRTKTYEQYF
14	NA	NA	TRBJ2-1	TRBV4-3	TGCGCCAGCAGCCAAGGACTGGCAAACAATGAGCAGTTCTTC	CASSQGLANNEQFF
15	NA	NA	TRBJ1-5	TRBV5-1	TGCGCCAGCAGCGCCCTCGGGGCCGCTAATCAGCCCCAGCATTTT	CASSALGAANQPQHF
17	TRBD2	NA	TRBJ2-1	TRBV4-2	TGTGCCAGCAGCCAAGATCTTGGGGCGGGGGGGACCAATGAGCAGTTCTTC	CASSQDLGAGGTNEQFF
18	NA	NA	TRBJ2-7	TRBV4-2	TGTGCCAGCAGCCAAGATCTAATTGTGTCCACTTCCTCCTACGAGCAGTACTTC	CASSQDLIVSTSSYEQYF
16	TRBD1	few	TRBJ2-1	TRBV11-2	TGTGCCAGCAGCCTCGACAGGGGTTACCGGGTCCGTGAGCAGTTCTTC	CASSLDRGYRVREQFF
17	NA	NA	TRBJ2-3	TRBV2	TGTGCCAGCAGTGAAGCGCTTTTACTAGGGCAGAGAGATACGCAGTATTTT	CASSEALLLGQRDTQYF
18	NA	many	TRBJ2-1	TRBV28	TGTGCCAGCAGTTTATTCGCTGAAGGGTTTCACCCTTACAATGAGCAGTTCTTC	CASSLFAEGFHPYNEQFF
15	NA	NA	TRBJ1-4	TRBV19	TGTGCCAGTAGTATGGGAGGTCCTGCTAATGAAAAACTGTTTTTT	CASSMGGPANEKLFF
16	NA	once	TRBJ1-1	TRBV7-8	TGTGCCAGCAGCCGAATAAACCAGGGCTTTGGGACTGAAGCTTTCTTT	CASSRINQGFGTEAFF
14	NA	NA	TRBJ2-7	TRBV7-8	TGTGCCAGCAGCTTAGGGGACTTAATACGCGAGCAGTACTTC	CASSLGDLIREQYF
16	NA	NA	TRBJ1-5	TRBV18	TGTGCCAGCTCACAGACGGTCCCTGGTGCTGAACAGCCCCAGCATTTT	CASSQTVPGAEQPQHF
14	NA	once	TRBJ2-3	TRBV7-9	TGTGCCAGCAGCCGCAAAGGTTCCACAGATACGCAGTATTTT	CASSRKGSTDTQYF
16	TRBD2	few	TRBJ2-7	TRBV19	TGTGCCAGTAGTCTGGGTTCGACTAGCGGCTTCTACGAGCAGTACTTC	CASSLGSTSGFYEQYF
12	NA	NA	TRBJ2-1	TRBV28	TGTGCCAGCAGCGGGGAAAGGAATGAGCAGTTCTTC	CASSGERNEQFF
14	TRBD2	NA	TRBJ2-1	TRBV6-5	TGTGCCAGCAGTTATGGTCTAGCGGGAAATGAGCAGTTCTTC	CASSYGLAGNEQFF
11	NA	few	TRBJ2-5	TRBV7-9	TGTGCCAGCAGCTCAGGGGAGACCCAGTACTTC	CASSSGETQYF
14	NA	NA	TRBJ2-1	TRBV5-6	TGTGCCAGCAGGCCGGCGGGACGCGGTATGGAGCAGTTCTTC	CASRPAGRGMEQFF
12	NA	NA	TRBJ2-7	TRBV5-4	TGTGCCAGCAGCCTTGGGGTGTACGAGCAGTACTTC	CASSLGVYEQYF
14	NA	NA	TRBJ2-3	TRBV5-1	TGCGCCAGCAGCTTCGCTAGGGACGCAGATACGCAGTATTTT	CASSFARDADTQYF
17	NA	NA	TRBJ2-7	TRBV6-1	TGTGCCAGCAGTGTAGAGTTTTGGGGGATTCACTCCTACGAGCAGTACTTC	CASSVEFWGIHSYEQYF
13	NA	NA	TRBJ1-2	TRBV19	TGTGCCAGTAGTATCACAGGGACAAGGGGCTACACCTTC	CASSITGTRGYTF
15	TRBD2	NA	TRBJ2-5	TRBV28	TGTGCCAGCAGTGCCCGGGACTACCCGAGAGAGACCCAGTACTTC	CASSARDYPRETQYF
14	NA	many	TRBJ1-1	TRBV5-4	TGTGCCAGCAGCTTAGATGACATGCTCGCTGAAGCTTTCTTT	CASSLDDMLAEAFF
16	TRBD2	NA	TRBJ2-7	TRBV5-1	TGCGCCAGCAGCTTCGGTAGCGGGGGATTTTCCTACGAGCAGTACTTC	CASSFGSGGFSYEQYF
16	NA	NA	TRBJ2-7	TRBV28	TGTGCCAGCAGTTTAAGGCTGGGGCGGGTGGACTACGAGCAGTACTTC	CASSLRLGRVDYEQYF
14	NA	NA	TRBJ1-3	TRBV5-1	TGCGCCAGCAGCTTGGGGTCCAATGGAAACACCATATATTTT	CASSLGSNGNTIYF
14	NA	NA	TRBJ1-4	TRBV7-9	TGTGCCAGCAGCTTAAGACAGGATAATGAAAAACTGTTTTTT	CASSLRQDNEKLFF
12	TRBD1	NA	TRBJ1-6	TRBV18	TGTGCCAGCTCGACAGGGAGTTCACCCCTCCACTTT	CASSTGSSPLHF
19	TRBD2	many	TRBJ2-3	TRBV28	TGTGCCAGCAGTCCCGCGCGGCTAGCGGGAGTTGGGAGCACAGATACGCAGTATTTT	CASSPARLAGVGSTDTQYF
19	TRBD1	NA	TRBJ1-2	TRBV28	TGTGCCAGCAGTTTCAAAAGGGGAAGGACAGCTTCAACAGGGGAAGGCTACACCTTC	CASSFKRGRTASTGEGYTF
14	NA	many	TRBJ2-5	TRBV7-2	TGTGCCAGCAGCTTTCAGGTGGGACAAGAGACCCAGTACTTC	CASSFQVGQETQYF
18	TRBD2	NA	TRBJ2-7	TRBV4-2	TGTGCCAGCAGCCAAGGATATGGGACTAGCGGGAGGTCCTACGAGCAGTACTTC	CASSQGYGTSGRSYEQYF
13	NA	NA	TRBJ2-7	TRBV29-1	TGCAGCGTTGGATTCAGGTCTACCTACGAGCAGTACTTC	CSVGFRSTYEQYF
17	TRBD1	NA	TRBJ2-1	TRBV30	TGTGCCTGGAGTCCGCTCCGGGACAGGGGCCGCCGGAATGAGCAGTTCTTC	CAWSPLRDRGRRNEQFF